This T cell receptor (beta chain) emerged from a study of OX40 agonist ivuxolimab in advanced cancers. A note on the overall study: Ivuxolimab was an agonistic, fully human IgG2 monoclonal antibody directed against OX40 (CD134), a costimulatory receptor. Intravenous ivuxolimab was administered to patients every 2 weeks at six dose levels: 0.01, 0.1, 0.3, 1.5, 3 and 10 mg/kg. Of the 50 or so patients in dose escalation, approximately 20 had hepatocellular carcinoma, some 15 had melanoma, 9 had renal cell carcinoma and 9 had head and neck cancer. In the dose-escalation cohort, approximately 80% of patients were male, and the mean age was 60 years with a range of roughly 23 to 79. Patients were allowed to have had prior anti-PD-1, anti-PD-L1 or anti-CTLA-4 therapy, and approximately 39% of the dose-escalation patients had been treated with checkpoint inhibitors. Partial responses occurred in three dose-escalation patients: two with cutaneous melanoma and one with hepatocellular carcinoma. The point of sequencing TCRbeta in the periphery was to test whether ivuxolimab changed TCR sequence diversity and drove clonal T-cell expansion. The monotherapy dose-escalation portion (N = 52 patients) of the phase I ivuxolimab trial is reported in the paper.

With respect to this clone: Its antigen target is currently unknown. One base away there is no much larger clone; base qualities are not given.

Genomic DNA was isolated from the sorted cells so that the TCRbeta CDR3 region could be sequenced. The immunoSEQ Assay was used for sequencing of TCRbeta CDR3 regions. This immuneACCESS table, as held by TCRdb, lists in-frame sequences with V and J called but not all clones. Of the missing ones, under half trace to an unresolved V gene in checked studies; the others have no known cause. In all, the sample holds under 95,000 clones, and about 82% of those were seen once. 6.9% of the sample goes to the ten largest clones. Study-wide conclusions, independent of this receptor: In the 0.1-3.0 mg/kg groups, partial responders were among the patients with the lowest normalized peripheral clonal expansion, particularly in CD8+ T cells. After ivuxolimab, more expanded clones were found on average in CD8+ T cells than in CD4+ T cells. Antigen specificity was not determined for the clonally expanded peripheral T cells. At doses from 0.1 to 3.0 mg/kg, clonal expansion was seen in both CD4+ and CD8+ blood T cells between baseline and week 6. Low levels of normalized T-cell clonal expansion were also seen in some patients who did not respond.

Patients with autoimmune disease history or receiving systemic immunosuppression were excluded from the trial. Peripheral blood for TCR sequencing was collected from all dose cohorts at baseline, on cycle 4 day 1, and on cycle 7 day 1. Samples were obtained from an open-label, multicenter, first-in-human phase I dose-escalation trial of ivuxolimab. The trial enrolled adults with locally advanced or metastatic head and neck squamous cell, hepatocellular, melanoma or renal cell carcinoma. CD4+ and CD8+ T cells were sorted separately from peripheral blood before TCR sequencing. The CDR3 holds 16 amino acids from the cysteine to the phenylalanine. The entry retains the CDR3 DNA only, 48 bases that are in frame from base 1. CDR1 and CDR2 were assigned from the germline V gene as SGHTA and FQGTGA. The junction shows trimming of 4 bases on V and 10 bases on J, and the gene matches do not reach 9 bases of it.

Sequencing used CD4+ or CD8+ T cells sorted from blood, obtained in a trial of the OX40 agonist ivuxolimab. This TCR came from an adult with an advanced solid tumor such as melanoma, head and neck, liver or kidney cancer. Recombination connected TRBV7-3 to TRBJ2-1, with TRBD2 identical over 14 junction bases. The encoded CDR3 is CASSSPGTSGRVEQFF. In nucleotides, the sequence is TGTGCCAGCAGCTCGCCCGGGACTAGCGGGAGAGTAGAGCAGTTCTTC.